Here is one T cell receptor (beta chain) with its context. The data originate from a study of blood T cell repertoires in COVID-19. Whole-study context: Spain, Italy and the United States supplied samples that represented acute and convalescent COVID-19. From T cells, B-cell-depleted T cells, or PBMCs came the material, which was cDNA or gDNA.

This CDR3 has 15 amino acids. Germline loops: CDR1 SGHNT, CDR2 YENEEA. Losses at the gene ends were 11 bases for V and 0 bases for J; bases not matched to a gene: 8. Per the original data handling: Amplified reference gene primers provided the basis for estimating nucleated cell counts. Repertoires were generated with immunoSEQ multiplex PCR, while TCRdb's copy carries only in-frame clones and drops some. D and trimming come from the DNA, and the V and J calls and clone size come from that table. Of approximately 500,000 clones in the sample, approximately 83% were seen once. The clonotype was recovered from a human donor in a cohort sampled during active COVID-19. This chain joins TRBV11-3 and TRBJ2-3, with TRBD2 identical over 10 bases. Material: peripheral blood. The CDR3 region is CAVTAGGFSTDTQYF. DNA for the CDR3: TGTGCCGTTACAGCGGGAGGGTTTAGCACAGATACGCAGTATTTT. Full variable domain (rest looked up from reference TRBV11-3 and TRBJ2-3): EAGVVQSPRYKIIEKKQPVAFWCNPISGHNTLYWYLQNLGQGPELLIRYENEEAVDDSQLPKDRFSAERLKGVDSTLKIQPAELGDSAVYLCAVTAGGFSTDTQYFGPGTRLTVL.